The following is a T cell receptor (beta chain) sequence with its context. The data are from a study of beta chain features in type 1 diabetes. Once sorted, every population was more than 95% pure. With V trimmed by 5 bases and J by 10 bases, 5 bases remained unmatched. Germline V gene data show CDR1 as SNHLY and CDR2 as FYNNEI. The CDR3 has 12 amino acids. The authors reverse transcribed all of the isolated RNA, so sequencing captured expressed TCRB transcripts. Only in-frame clones appear in the TCRdb table, and some are missing; sequencing was by immunoSEQ multiplex PCR. The sample contains under 950,000 clones, roughly 17% of which appear only once.

The genes are TRBV2 and TRBJ1-1; 9 nucleotides line up with TRBD1. The sample consisted of naive CD4+ T cells from blood. The sequence came from a woman in her late teens or twenties in good health. The CDR3 protein is CASSRQGGAAFF. CDR3 in DNA: TGTGCCAGCAGTCGACAGGGGGGTGCAGCTTTCTTT.